These 2 T cell receptor beta chains were all obtained from the same sample, sequenced in a study of technical replicates of blood from a few donors. Sequencing was performed with immunoSEQ multiplex PCR; in TCRdb, only in-frame clones are kept and a portion is missing. The sample lists about 44,000 clones, around 96% occurring once. The specimen was T cells isolated from PBMCs. The receptors originated from a human donor in good health.

This chain uses TRBV7-3 with TRBJ2-3, with TRBD1 matching over 10 bases. Germline lookup yields CDR1 SGHTA and CDR2 FQGTGA. The CDR3 extends over 17 amino acids. The V gene end was trimmed by 5 bases and the J gene end by 1 base; junction bases not matched to a gene: 9. CDR3 nucleotide sequence: TGTGCCAGCAGCCCCCAAGGAGGGACAGGGGGCACAGATACGCAGTATTTT. Protein product: CASSPQGGTGGTDTQYF.

This chain uses TRBV5-6 with TRBJ2-7, with TRBD2 identical over 9 bases. CDR1 SGHDT and CDR2 YYEEEE come from the germline V gene. The CDR3 has 15 amino acids. After removal of 0 bases from V and 4 bases from J, the junction contained 5 bases not matched to a gene. As DNA, the CDR3 is TGTGCCAGCAGCTTGGCAGGACTAGCGAAGTACGAGCAGTACTTC. Encoded protein: CASSLAGLAKYEQYF.